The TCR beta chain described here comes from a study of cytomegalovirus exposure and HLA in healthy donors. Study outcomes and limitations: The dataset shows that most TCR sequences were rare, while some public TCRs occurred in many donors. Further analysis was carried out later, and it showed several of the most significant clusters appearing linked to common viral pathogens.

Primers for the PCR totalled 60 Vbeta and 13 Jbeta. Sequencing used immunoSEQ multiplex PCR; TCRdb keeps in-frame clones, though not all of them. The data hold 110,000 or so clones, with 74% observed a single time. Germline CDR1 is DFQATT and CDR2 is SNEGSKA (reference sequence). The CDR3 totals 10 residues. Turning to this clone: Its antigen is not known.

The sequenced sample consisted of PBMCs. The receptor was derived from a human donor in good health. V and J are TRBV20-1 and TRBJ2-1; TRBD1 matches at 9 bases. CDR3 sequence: CGTGNYEQFF. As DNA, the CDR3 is TGCGGGACAGGGAACTATGAGCAGTTCTTC.